This entry lists 7 T cell receptor beta chains sequenced from one sample in a study of blood T cell repertoires in COVID-19 (dated by TCRdb to 2019 to 2021). The receptor library was made with the immunoSEQ multiplex PCR assay. What TCRdb holds here is the immuneACCESS table cut down to in-frame rearrangements. Part of the clones is not present; checked against another copy, under half of the missing clones reflect an unresolved V gene, and the others are unexplained. In all, the sample holds 100,000 to 150,000 clones, and approximately 89% of those were seen once. Over 9% of the sample is held by the ten biggest clonotypes. Sequences were obtained from peripheral blood. The source of these receptors is a man between 45 and 60 years old with acute or convalescent COVID-19.

V gene TRBV6-2 or TRBV6-3 combines with J gene TRBJ1-5; D not resolved. The germline CDR1 and CDR2 sequences are MNHEY and SVGEGT. V gave up 3 bases and J gave up 6 bases, with 12 bases separating them. The CDR3 sequence is 14 residues long. The CDR3 loop is CASSYYPLSQPQHF. Here the CDR3 DNA reads TGTGCCAGCAGTTATTACCCACTCTCTCAGCCCCAGCATTTT.

This chain uses TRBV4-1 with TRBJ1-3; perhaps TRBD1 as D (5 bases). The CDR3 is 11 amino acids. From germline, CDR1 is MGHRA and CDR2 YSYEKL. The V gene lost 8 bases and the J gene lost 4 bases, with 6 bases spanning the gap. CDR3 nucleotide sequence: TGCGCCAGCCGGGGGGGAAACACCATATATTTT. Translated: CASRGGNTIYF.

This clone was picked up one time. The chain has TRBV29-1 and TRBJ2-7; the match to TRBD1 covers 8 bases. From germline, CDR1 is SQVTM and CDR2 ANQGSEA. V lost 2 bases and J lost 3; bases outside the gene matches: 9. This CDR3 comprises 15 residues. The CDR3 is CSVENTAQGVYEQYF. The DNA of the CDR3 is TGCAGCGTTGAAAATACGGCACAGGGGGTCTACGAGCAGTACTTC.

In DNA form, the CDR3 reads TGTGCCAGCAGAACGACAGGGGGGGCGAATCAGCCCCAGCATTTT. Protein: CASRTTGGANQPQHF. V and J are TRBV6-5 and TRBJ1-5, with 9 bases lining up with TRBD1. This CDR3 has 15 amino acids. The germline V gene has CDR1 MNHEY and CDR2 SVGAGI. V lost 6 bases and J lost 4; bases outside the gene matches: 7.

The chain joins TRBV7-9 to TRBJ1-2; no definite D call. The CDR3 runs to 12 residues. Trimming removed 5 bases at V and 6 bases at J, with 10 bases between. Per the germline V gene, CDR1 is SEHNR and CDR2 is FQNEAQ (reference sequence). This chain's CDR3 is CASSLWEDGYTF. The DNA for the CDR3 is TGTGCCAGCAGCCTGTGGGAGGATGGCTACACCTTC.

The V call is TRBV7-9, the J call TRBJ2-3; the D gene is possibly TRBD2 (6 bases). The germline V gene has CDR1 SEHNR and CDR2 FQNEAQ (reference sequence). The CDR3 has 17 residues. Trimming cost V 5 bases and J 1 base, with 19 bases left between them. The CDR3 nucleotides are TGTGCCAGCAGCCCCCCTGGGCGGACTATCGGCACAGATACGCAGTATTTT. This codes for CASSPPGRTIGTDTQYF.

CDR3 DNA sequence: TGTGCCAGCAGCTTGGTAGCAGGAGGAAATTGGGGCACTGAAGCTTTCTTT. Its protein product is CASSLVAGGNWGTEAFF. The J gene is TRBJ1-1, the V gene TRBV5-8; D call uncertain. The CDR3 runs to 17 residues. Between the trimmed V and J ends, which lost 0 bases and 4 bases, there was a span of 19 bases. Germline V lookup: CDR1 SGHTS, CDR2 YDEGEE.